Following are 15 T cell receptor beta chains from one sample sequenced in a study of control samples from healthy donors and cancer patients (TCRdb year 2020). Libraries were made using the immunoSEQ multiplex PCR assay. TCRdb retrieved this table from immuneACCESS and kept in-frame rearrangements only. Not all clones are present; in checked studies, unresolved V genes account for under half, and no reason is known for the remainder. This sample comprises about 160,000 clones, roughly 95% of them detected only once. The ten largest clones represent just over 1% of the sample. Input material: blood. The receptors come from a woman younger than 45 in good health.

The chain has TRBV19 and TRBJ2-6; unclear D gene. V was pared by 7 bases and J by 1 base, with 14 bases between. CDR1 LNHDA and CDR2 SQIVND come from the germline V gene (reference sequence). The length of the CDR3 is 16 residues. This CDR3 reads CASKGPSGSGANVLTF. The CDR3 region has the DNA TGTGCCAGTAAAGGGCCCTCAGGTTCTGGGGCCAACGTCCTGACTTTC.

Worth noting for this clone: At one end, the junction sequence differs from germline, possibly due to a read error. The V call is TRBV5-6, the J call TRBJ1-4; a possible D gene is TRBD1 (6 bases). Germline-derived CDR1 and CDR2 are SGHDT and YYEEEE. CDR3 size: 13 residues. CDR3 amino acids: CASSTGTSEKLFF. CDR3 DNA: TGTGCCAGCAGCACAGGGACTAGTGAAAAACTGTTTTTT.

The J gene is TRBJ2-2, the V gene TRBV30; D unresolved. Germline V gene data show CDR1 as GTSNPN and CDR2 as SVGIG (reference sequence). This CDR3 spans 12 amino acids. V shed 3 bases and J shed 5 bases, with 7 bases lying between them. CDR3 nucleotides: TGTGCCTGGAGCCTTGGAACCGGGGAGCTGTTTTTT. The encoded protein is CAWSLGTGELFF. Complete variable domain (other parts from reference TRBV30 and TRBJ2-2): SQTIHQWPATLVQPVGSPLSLECTVEGTSNPNLYWYRQAAGRGLQLLFYSVGIGQISSEVPQNLSASRPQDRQFILSSKKLLLSDSGFYLCAWSLGTGELFFGEGSRLTVL.

The chain has TRBV2 and TRBJ2-7; 8 bases line up with TRBD1. The CDR3 runs to 14 residues. With V trimmed by 8 bases and J by 4 bases, 10 bases remained unmatched. From germline, CDR1 is SNHLY and CDR2 FYNNEI. CDR3 sequence (DNA): TGTGCCAGCTGGACAGGGATAATGGGGTACGAGCAGTACTTC. This gives the protein CASWTGIMGYEQYF.

V is TRBV29-1 and J is TRBJ1-2; no clear D gene. The germline V and J ends were trimmed by 4 bases and 1 base, with 7 bases remaining between them. Germline CDR1 is SQVTM and CDR2 is ANQGSEA. The length of the CDR3 is 12 residues. The CDR3 protein is CSVGLHNYGYTF. CDR3 DNA sequence: TGCAGCGTTGGACTGCATAACTATGGCTACACCTTC.

In its sample, this clone was seen once. The chain combines TRBV18 with TRBJ1-1; no clear D gene. Germline values: CDR1 KGHSH, CDR2 LQKENI. Trimming removed 0 bases from V and 5 bases from J, with 7 bases in between. CDR3 size: 13 residues. In DNA form, the CDR3 reads TGTGCCAGCTCACCACCGTGGGGAACTGAAGCTTTCTTT. Protein: CASSPPWGTEAFF. Drawing the rest from reference TRBV18 and TRBJ1-1, the complete variable domain is NAGVMQNPRHLVRRRGQEARLRCSPMKGHSHVYWYRQLPEEGLKFMVYLQKENIIDESGMPKERFSAEFPKEGPSILRIQQVVRGDSAAYFCASSPPWGTEAFFGQGTRLTVV.

The rearrangement uses TRBV19 and TRBJ2-3; 10 positions match TRBD2. V lost 4 bases and J lost 0; bases outside the gene matches: 7. Germline V CDR1 and CDR2: LNHDA, SQIVND (reference sequence). CDR3 length equals 17 residues. CDR3 protein: CASSTPGTSESTDTQYF. Here the CDR3 DNA reads TGTGCCAGTAGTACCCCCGGGACTAGCGAAAGCACAGATACGCAGTATTTT.

The chain is built from TRBV5-4 and TRBJ2-7; the D is unclear. Germline-derived CDR1 and CDR2 are SGHNT and YYREEE (reference sequence). The CDR3 loop spans 13 amino acids. The V end lost 3 bases, the J end lost 7 bases, and 14 bases lay between the germline ends. CDR3 sequence reads: CASSSFDGAEQYF. CDR3 nucleotide sequence: TGTGCCAGCAGCTCATTTGATGGTGCGGAGCAGTACTTC.

J is TRBJ1-3 and V is TRBV28; D unclear. V lost 7 bases and J lost 0, with 22 bases in between. The CDR3 sequence is 18 residues long. CDR1 and CDR2 (germline): MDHEN, SYDVKM. The CDR3 DNA is TGTGCCAGCACAGTTTCAGGTCTCGTTGCCCACTCTGGAAACACCATATATTTT. It specifies CASTVSGLVAHSGNTIYF.

The chain carries TRBV25-1 and TRBJ1-6; D may be TRBD1 (5 bases). CDR1 and CDR2 (germline): MGHDK, SYGVNS. V was trimmed by 2 bases and J by 4 bases, leaving 9 bases between them. The CDR3 loop spans 15 amino acids. The CDR3 spells CASSERGPYNSPLHF. The CDR3, as DNA: TGTGCCAGCAGTGAACGGGGACCTTATAATTCACCCCTCCACTTT.

V and J are TRBV3-1 (or the pseudogene TRBV3-2) and TRBJ1-6, with D possibly TRBD1 on 6 matching bases. Germline V CDR1 and CDR2: LGHDT, YNNKEL (reference sequence). The CDR3 is made up of 15 amino acids. The germline V and J ends were trimmed by 6 bases and 2 bases, with 11 bases remaining between them. Here the CDR3 DNA reads TGTGCCAGCAGTCTCAGGGGAACCTATAATTCACCCCTCCACTTT. Amino acid sequence: CASSLRGTYNSPLHF.

This chain uses TRBV10-3 with TRBJ2-1; 9 bases align to TRBD1. In germline, CDR1 is ENHRY, CDR2 SYGVKD. The trim removed 6 bases at V and 2 bases at J, leaving 5 bases unmatched. This CDR3 comprises 15 residues. The CDR3 is CAISPGTGTYNEQFF. In DNA, the CDR3 is TGTGCCATCAGCCCCGGGACAGGGACCTACAATGAGCAGTTCTTC.

This chain uses TRBV6-6 with TRBJ2-3; no firm D call. Germline loops: CDR1 MNHNY, CDR2 SVGAGI (reference sequence). This CDR3 comprises 13 residues. V was clipped by 5 bases and J by 5 bases, with 11 bases between them. The CDR3 loop reads CASSPLGRDTQYF. CDR3 in DNA: TGTGCCAGCAGTCCTCTCGGAAGAGATACGCAGTATTTT.

The DNA of the CDR3 is TGTGCCAGCACCCCAGACAGGCCAAATCATTCACCCCTCCACTTT. Translation: CASTPDRPNHSPLHF. The rearrangement joins TRBV6-5 to TRBJ1-6, with a tentative D call TRBD1 (6 bases). Trimming left V 7 bases short and J 8 bases short, with 18 bases between. This CDR3 has 15 amino acids. Germline CDR1 is MNHEY and CDR2 is SVGAGI.

J is TRBJ1-5 and V is TRBV9; TRBD1 matches at 7 bases. The CDR3 length is 16 residues. The trim removed 4 bases at V and 0 bases at J, leaving 7 bases unmatched. CDR1 and CDR2 from the germline V gene are SGDLS and YYNGEE. The CDR3 nucleotides read TGTGCCAGCAGCCGTACAGGGGCCGATAGCAATCAGCCCCAGCATTTT. It yields the protein CASSRTGADSNQPQHF.